This T cell receptor (beta chain) was obtained from a study of T cells in severe cutaneous drug reactions. Study-wide results and limits: Carbamazepine-induced Stevens-Johnson syndrome or toxic epidermal necrolysis patients showed strongly raised TRBV12-4, 25% to 35% in blister cells and around 5% in PBMC. All seven CBZ-SJS/TEN blister samples shared a public TCRbeta CDR3 at mean around 13%.

Sequenced patients had Stevens-Johnson syndrome or toxic epidermal necrolysis caused by carbamazepine. Germline CDR1 reads ENHRY; CDR2 reads SYGVKD. The CDR3 length is 13 residues. Libraries were made by iRepertoire multiplex PCR with TCR subtype-specific primers for bulk and single-cell sequencing. Primers for V, D and J regions amplified bulk TCR beta libraries. TCRdb re-called the multiplex PCR reads and gives one entry per CDR3 protein, without DNA. This sample's clone table lists tens of thousands of distinct CDR3 sequences. As to this clonotype: Its antigen is not known.

This chain joins TRBV10-3 and TRBJ1-1; TCRdb calls TRBD1, which cannot be checked without DNA. The receptor comes from a human donor with toxic epidermal necrolysis, a severe cutaneous drug reaction. The specimen was PBMCs. The CDR3 region is CAISPGINTEAFF.